This T cell receptor (beta chain) was sequenced during a study of T cell changes during pregnancy in multiple sclerosis. TCRdb's table, derived via immunoSEQ multiplex PCR, lists solely in-frame clones and lacks some. The profile shows 70,000 to 90,000 clones, roughly nine tenths of them singletons. V lost 1 base, J lost 5 bases, and 4 bases stayed unmatched. The V gene's germline CDR1 is LNHNV and CDR2 YYDKDF (reference sequence). This CDR3 spans 14 amino acids. The source of this sequence is a female donor in good health, serving as a control in a pregnancy study. Some clones in this sample may be carry-over from other donors' samples. Sequencing used PBMCs, obtained in the first trimester of pregnancy. The chain employs TRBV15 and TRBJ2-7; TRBD1 matches at 8 bases. The CDR3 is CATSRGDRSDEQYF. DNA for the CDR3: TGTGCCACCAGCAGAGGGGACAGGTCCGACGAGCAGTACTTC. The whole variable domain, remainder taken from reference TRBV15 and TRBJ2-7, is DAMVIQNPRYQVTQFGKPVTLSCSQTLNHNVMYWYQQKSSQAPKLLFHYYDKDFNNEADTPDNFQSRRPNTSFCFLDIRSPGLGDTAMYLCATSRGDRSDEQYFGPGTRLTVT.